The source of this T cell receptor beta chain is a study of T cells in localized non-small cell lung cancer (dated by TCRdb to about 2020). The study in broad terms: The study analyzed T cell repertoires of roughly 220 early-stage NSCLC patients, comparing tumors and uninvolved tumor-adjacent lungs. The cohort consisted of approximately 240 treatment-naive NSCLC patients whose localized lung tumors had been resected. Of the NSCLC patients, roughly 130 were male and 85 to 110 were female, and the mean age was approximately 69 years. On the study overall, not on this receptor specifically: Because the study design was exploratory, TCR variables were selected using unadjusted p-values without false-discovery rate correction. Longer overall survival was associated with higher T cell density in blood, whereas shorter survival was associated with higher clonality in adjacent lung. The highest T cell clonality was observed in uninvolved tumor-adjacent lung, where clonality exceeded that of tumor, suggesting that antigenic responses were more focused in uninvolved tumor-adjacent lung. Because multi-region tumor sequencing was not performed, intratumor heterogeneity could not be ruled out. A median of approximately 62 of the top 100 tumor clones turned up in the paired uninvolved adjacent lung, and about 28 of those clones also ranked among the top 100 of that same adjacent lung.

The immunoSEQ Assay was used to sequence TCR beta CDR3 regions from DNA. The published analysis was carried out like this. To compute T cell density, TCR beta template counts were normalized to usable DNA, which was estimated by amplifying housekeeping genes. Using the preseqR package, richness was estimated by extrapolating to 120,000 templates for tissue samples and 400,000 templates for PBMC samples. Clonality was defined as one minus Pielou's evenness. Tissue-enriched TCRs were identified by differential abundance testing using productive amino-acid clonotypes, minimum total count 5 and alpha 0.1. The Jaccard Index and the Morisita Overlap Index were used to quantify repertoire overlap between compartments. GLIPH clustered TCR beta CDR3s with public tetramer-defined viral CDR3s; viral motifs required at least three viral sequences plus V-gene enrichment. TCRdb took this table from immuneACCESS and kept in-frame rearrangements with V and J called. Such tables lack part of the clones; where checked against another copy, unresolved V genes explain under half of the gap, and the rest is unexplained. D and trimming were read from the DNA, whereas the V and J calls and clone size are those reported in that table. In this sample the table shows roughly 71,000 clones, about 90% of which occur a single time. Of the sample, less than 25% falls within the top ten clones.

At diagnosis, peripheral blood, uninvolved tumor-adjacent lung and tumor were collected and were preserved as a mix of fresh-frozen and FFPE material. Blood samples were analyzed as peripheral blood mononuclear cells for TCR repertoire profiling. V is cut by 2 bases and J by 7 bases, and the space between the germline ends is 11 bases. The CDR3 runs 13 amino acids, cysteine and phenylalanine included. The kept DNA is CDR3 alone, 39 bases in frame from the first base. Looking up the germline V gene (reference sequence) yields CDR1 WNHNN and CDR2 SYGVQD. Comment on this clone: Its antigen remains unidentified. Base-call qualities are not available, and no considerably larger clone is one nucleotide away.

This sequence uses TRBV10-1 and TRBJ2-5, with an unclear D gene assignment. This TCR came from an older male donor with stage III squamous cell lung carcinoma. This sample comprised peripheral blood, obtained before any cancer treatment. The DNA sequence is TGCGCCAGCAGTGAGGACATAAGAGGGACCCAGTACTTC. This gives the protein CASSEDIRGTQYF.